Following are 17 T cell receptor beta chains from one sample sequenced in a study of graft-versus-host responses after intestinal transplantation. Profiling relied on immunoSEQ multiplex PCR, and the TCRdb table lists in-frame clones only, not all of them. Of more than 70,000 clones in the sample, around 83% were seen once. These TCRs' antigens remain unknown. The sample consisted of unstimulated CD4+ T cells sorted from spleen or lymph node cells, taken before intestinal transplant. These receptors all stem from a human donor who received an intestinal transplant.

DNA of the CDR3: TGTGCCAGCAGCCCTACGGGACTAGCGGGAGTGAAGACCCAGTACTTC. This encodes CASSPTGLAGVKTQYF. This sequence joins TRBV7-8 and TRBJ2-5; 14 bases match TRBD2. Germline V lookup: CDR1 SGHVS, CDR2 FQNEAQ. The CDR3 loop spans 16 amino acids. Trimming removed 5 bases from V and 6 bases from J; junction bases left unmatched: 8.

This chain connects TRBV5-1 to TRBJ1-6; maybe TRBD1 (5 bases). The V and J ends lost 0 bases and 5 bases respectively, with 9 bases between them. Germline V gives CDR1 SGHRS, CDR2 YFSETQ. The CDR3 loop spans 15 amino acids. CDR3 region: CASSLAWTNNSPLHF. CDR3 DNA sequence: TGCGCCAGCAGCTTGGCATGGACAAATAATTCACCCCTCCACTTT.

This chain's CDR3 is CASSDSGPPGDIQYF. The CDR3 DNA follows: TGTGCCAGCAGTGACTCCGGGCCCCCCGGGGACATTCAGTACTTC. The gene calls are TRBV2 and TRBJ2-4, with D possibly TRBD2 on 5 matching bases. The CDR3 is 15 amino acids. The germline V and J ends were trimmed by 3 bases and 8 bases, with 17 bases remaining between them. Germline-derived CDR1 and CDR2 are SNHLY and FYNNEI.

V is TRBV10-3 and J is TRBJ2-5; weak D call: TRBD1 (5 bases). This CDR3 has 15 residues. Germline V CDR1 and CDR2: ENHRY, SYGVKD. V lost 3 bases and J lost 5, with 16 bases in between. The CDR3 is CAISDSKRGQETQYF. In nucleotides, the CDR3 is TGTGCCATCAGTGATTCCAAAAGGGGCCAGGAGACCCAGTACTTC.

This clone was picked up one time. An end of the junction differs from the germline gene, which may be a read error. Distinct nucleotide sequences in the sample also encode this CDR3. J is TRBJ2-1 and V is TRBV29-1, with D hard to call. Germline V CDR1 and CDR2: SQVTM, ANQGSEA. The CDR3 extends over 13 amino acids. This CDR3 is CSVQRQSYNEQFF. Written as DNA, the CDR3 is TGCAGCGTGCAGAGACAATCCTACAATGAACAGTTCTTC.

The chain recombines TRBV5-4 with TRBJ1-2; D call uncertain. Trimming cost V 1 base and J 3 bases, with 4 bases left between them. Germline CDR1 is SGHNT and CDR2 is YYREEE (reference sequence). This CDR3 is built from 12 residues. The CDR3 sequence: CASSLSYYGYTF. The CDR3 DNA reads TGTGCCAGCAGCTTGTCCTACTATGGCTACACCTTC.

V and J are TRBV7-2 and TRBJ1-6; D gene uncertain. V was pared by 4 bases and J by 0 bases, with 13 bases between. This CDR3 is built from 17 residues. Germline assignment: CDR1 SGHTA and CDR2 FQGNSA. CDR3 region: CASSSRTSSSYNSPLHF. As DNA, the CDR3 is TGTGCCAGCAGCTCCCGGACTTCCAGCTCCTATAATTCACCCCTCCACTTT.

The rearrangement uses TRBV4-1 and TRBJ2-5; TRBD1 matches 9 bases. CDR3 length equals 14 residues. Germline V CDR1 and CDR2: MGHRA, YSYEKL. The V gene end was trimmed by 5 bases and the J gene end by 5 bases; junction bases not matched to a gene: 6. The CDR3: CASSSGTGWETQYF. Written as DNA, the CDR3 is TGCGCCAGCAGCTCTGGGACAGGGTGGGAGACCCAGTACTTC.

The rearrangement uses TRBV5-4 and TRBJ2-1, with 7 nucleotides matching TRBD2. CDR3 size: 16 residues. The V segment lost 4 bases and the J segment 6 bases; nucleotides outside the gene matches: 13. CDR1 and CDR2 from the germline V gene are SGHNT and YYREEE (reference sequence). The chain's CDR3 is CASSMGGGITVNEQFF. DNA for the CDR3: TGTGCCAGCAGCATGGGGGGGGGAATAACCGTCAATGAGCAGTTCTTC.

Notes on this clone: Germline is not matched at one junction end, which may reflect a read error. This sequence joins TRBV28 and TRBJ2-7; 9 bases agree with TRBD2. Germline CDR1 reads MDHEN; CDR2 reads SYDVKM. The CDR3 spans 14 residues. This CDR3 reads CASNLAGVSGEQYF. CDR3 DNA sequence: TGTGCCAGCAATTTAGCGGGAGTCTCCGGCGAGCAGTACTTC.

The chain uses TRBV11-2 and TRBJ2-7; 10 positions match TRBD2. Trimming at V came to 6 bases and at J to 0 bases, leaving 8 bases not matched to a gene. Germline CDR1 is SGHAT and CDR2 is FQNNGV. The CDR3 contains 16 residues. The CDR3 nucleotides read TGTGCCAGCAGTCGAGTAGCGGGAGGTAACTCCTACGAGCAGTACTTC. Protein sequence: CASSRVAGGNSYEQYF.

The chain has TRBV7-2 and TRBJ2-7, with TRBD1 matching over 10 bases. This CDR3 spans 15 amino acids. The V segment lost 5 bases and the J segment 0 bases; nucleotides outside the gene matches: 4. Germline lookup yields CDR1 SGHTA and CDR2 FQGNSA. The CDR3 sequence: CASSRRTGGSYEQYF. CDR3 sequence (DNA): TGTGCCAGCAGCCGGAGGACAGGGGGCTCCTACGAGCAGTACTTC.

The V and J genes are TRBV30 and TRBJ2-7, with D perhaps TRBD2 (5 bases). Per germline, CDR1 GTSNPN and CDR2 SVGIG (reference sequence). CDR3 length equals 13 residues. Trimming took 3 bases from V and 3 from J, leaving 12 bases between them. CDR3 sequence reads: CAWRAPGVYEQYF. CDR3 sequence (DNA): TGTGCCTGGAGGGCCCCCGGGGTCTACGAGCAGTACTTC.

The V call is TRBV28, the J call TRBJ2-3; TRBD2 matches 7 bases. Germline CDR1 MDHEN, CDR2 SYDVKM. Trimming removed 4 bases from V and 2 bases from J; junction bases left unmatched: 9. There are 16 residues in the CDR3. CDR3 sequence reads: CASSSLSGYDTDTQYF. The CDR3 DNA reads TGTGCCAGCAGTTCCCTTAGCGGGTATGACACAGATACGCAGTATTTT.

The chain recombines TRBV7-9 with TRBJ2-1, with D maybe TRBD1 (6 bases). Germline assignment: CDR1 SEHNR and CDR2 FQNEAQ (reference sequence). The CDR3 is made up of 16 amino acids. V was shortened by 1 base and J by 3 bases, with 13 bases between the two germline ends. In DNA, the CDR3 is TGTGCCAGCAGCTTAGGGGCAGGGGTCAACTACAATGAGCAGTTCTTC. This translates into CASSLGAGVNYNEQFF.

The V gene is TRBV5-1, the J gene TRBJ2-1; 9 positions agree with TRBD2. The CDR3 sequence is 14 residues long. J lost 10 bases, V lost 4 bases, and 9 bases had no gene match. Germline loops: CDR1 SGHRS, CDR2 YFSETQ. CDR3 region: CASSVGLAIGEQFF. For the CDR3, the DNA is TGCGCCAGCAGCGTGGGACTAGCAATCGGGGAGCAGTTCTTC.

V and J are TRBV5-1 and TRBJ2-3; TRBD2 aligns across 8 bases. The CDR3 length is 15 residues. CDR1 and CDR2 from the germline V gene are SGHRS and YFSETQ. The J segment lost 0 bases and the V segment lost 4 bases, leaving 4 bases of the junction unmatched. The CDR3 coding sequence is TGCGCCAGCAGCCGGGAGGGAACTAGCACAGATACGCAGTATTTT. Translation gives CASSREGTSTDTQYF.